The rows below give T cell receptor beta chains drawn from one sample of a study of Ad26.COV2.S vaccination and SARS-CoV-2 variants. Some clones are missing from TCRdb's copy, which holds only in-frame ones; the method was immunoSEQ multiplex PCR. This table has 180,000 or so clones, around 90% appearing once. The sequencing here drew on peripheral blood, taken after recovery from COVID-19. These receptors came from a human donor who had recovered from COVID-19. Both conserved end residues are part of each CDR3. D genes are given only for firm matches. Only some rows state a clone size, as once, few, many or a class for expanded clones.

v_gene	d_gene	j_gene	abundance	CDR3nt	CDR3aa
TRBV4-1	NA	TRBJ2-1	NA	TGCGCCAGCATTCCACGAGATGAGCAGTTCTTC	CASIPRDEQFF
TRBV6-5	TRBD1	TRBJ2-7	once	TGTGCCAGCAGTAGACAGGGGGCGGAGGCGTACGAGCAGTACTTC	CASSRQGAEAYEQYF
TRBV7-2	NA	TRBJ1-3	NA	TGTGCCAGCAGCTTTAATGCAGGGTCTGGAAACACCATATATTTT	CASSFNAGSGNTIYF
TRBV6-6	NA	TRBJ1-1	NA	TGTGCCAGCAGTGGGGGGGGCACTGAAGCTTTCTTT	CASSGGGTEAFF
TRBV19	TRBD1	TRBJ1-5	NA	TGTGCCAGTAGTATACGGGACAGGGGTCAGCCCCAGCATTTT	CASSIRDRGQPQHF
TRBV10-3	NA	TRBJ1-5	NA	TGTGCCATCAGTGAGCCTTCAAGACGGAATCAGCCCCAGCATTTT	CAISEPSRRNQPQHF
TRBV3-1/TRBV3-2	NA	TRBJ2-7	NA	TGTGCCAGCAGCCAACTGATCGGGATGTCGCTGTACTTC	CASSQLIGMSLYF
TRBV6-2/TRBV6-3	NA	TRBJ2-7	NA	TGTGCCAGCAGTTACTTGAACGTTTACGAGCAGTACTTC	CASSYLNVYEQYF
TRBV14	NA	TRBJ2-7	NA	TGTGCCAGCAGCCAACCGGGACCCGTCTACGAGCAGTACTTC	CASSQPGPVYEQYF
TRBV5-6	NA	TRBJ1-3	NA	TGTGCCAGCAGCTCCTCAGGGGCGCCTGGAAACACCATATATTTT	CASSSSGAPGNTIYF
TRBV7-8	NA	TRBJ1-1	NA	TGTGCCAGCAATGGACAAACAAACACTGAAGCTTTCTTT	CASNGQTNTEAFF
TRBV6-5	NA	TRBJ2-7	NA	TGTGCCAGCGGGGTGGGGTCGGGGTCCTACGAGCAGTACTTC	CASGVGSGSYEQYF
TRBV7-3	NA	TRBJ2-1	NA	TGTGCCAGCAGCCCAGGGTCCAGGGGCGCCAATGAGCAGTTCTTC	CASSPGSRGANEQFF
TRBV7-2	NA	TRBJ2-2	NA	TGTGCCAGCAGCTTAGTGGGCCCAGGCACCGGGGAGCTGTTTTTT	CASSLVGPGTGELFF
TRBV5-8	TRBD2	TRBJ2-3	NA	TGTGCCAGCAAACTTAGCGGGAGAGAAACAGATACGCAGTATTTT	CASKLSGRETDTQYF
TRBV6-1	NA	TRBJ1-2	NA	TGTGCCAGCAGTGAAACAGGGAAAAACTATGGCTACACCTTC	CASSETGKNYGYTF
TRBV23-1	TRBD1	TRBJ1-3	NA	TGCGCCAGCAGTCAACCGACAGGGGGCTCTGGAAACACCATATATTTT	CASSQPTGGSGNTIYF
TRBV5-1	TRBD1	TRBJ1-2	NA	TGCGCCAGCAGCTTGGGTGGACAGGGAGTTGGCTACACCTTC	CASSLGGQGVGYTF
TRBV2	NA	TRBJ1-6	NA	TGTGCCAGCAGTGAAAGGTCGCAGGGGTGGGATTTTAATTCACCCCTCCACTTT	CASSERSQGWDFNSPLHF
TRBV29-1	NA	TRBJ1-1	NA	TGCAGCGTTTTACAGCCGATGAACACTGAAGCTTTCTTT	CSVLQPMNTEAFF
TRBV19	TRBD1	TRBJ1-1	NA	TGTGCCAGTAGTATAGATGGGGACAGGGACACTGAAGCTTTCTTT	CASSIDGDRDTEAFF
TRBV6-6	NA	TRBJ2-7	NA	TGTGCCAGCAGCCCGGACGGCTACGAGCAGTACTTC	CASSPDGYEQYF
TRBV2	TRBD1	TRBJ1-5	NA	TGTGCCAGCAGTCCCGCGGGACAGGGAGGCTATCAGCCCCAGCATTTT	CASSPAGQGGYQPQHF
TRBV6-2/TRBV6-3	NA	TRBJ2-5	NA	TGTGCCAGCAGTTACTTAGAAACAGAGACCCAGTACTTC	CASSYLETETQYF
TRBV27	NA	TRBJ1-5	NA	TGTGCCAGCAGTCAAGAGGGCTATAGCAATCAGCCCCAGCATTTT	CASSQEGYSNQPQHF
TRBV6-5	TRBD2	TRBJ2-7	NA	TGTGTCTCAGCGCAAGCGGGGAGGGACGAGCAGTACTTC	CVSAQAGRDEQYF
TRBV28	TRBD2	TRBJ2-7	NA	TGTGCCAGCAGCTCCTATCTAGCGGCTAGCTCCTACGAGCAGTACTTC	CASSSYLAASSYEQYF
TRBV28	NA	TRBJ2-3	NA	TGTGCCAGCAGTTTACAGGGGCGGGATACGCAGTATTTT	CASSLQGRDTQYF
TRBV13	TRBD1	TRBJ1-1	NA	TGTGCCAGCAGCTTAGAAAAGACAGGGTACACTGAAGCTTTCTTT	CASSLEKTGYTEAFF